This TCR beta chain was recovered during a study of a mutant IDH1 vaccine in newly diagnosed glioma (dated by TCRdb to 2020 to 2023). Background on the whole study: Of the approximately 33 treated patients, around 62% were male and approximately 40% were female, and a mean age of around 40 years was recorded. Before enrollment, patients had received standard therapy of radiotherapy alone, temozolomide alone, or radiochemotherapy with temozolomide; most received the combination. Six visits were used for peripheral blood collection: V03 (baseline), V05, V07, V10, V12 and V13. For exploratory analyses, longitudinal TCRB deep sequencing was carried out in about two dozen treated patients wherever samples were available. General study outcomes and caveats: Across multiple MHC alleles, vaccine-induced immune responses were seen in 93.3% of patients. Selection of PBMC samples for TCRB deep sequencing was based on availability. Pseudoprogression appeared unrelated to alterations in the top peripheral T cell clonotypes detected by TCRB sequencing. According to the authors, sample limitations meant that analyses of patient blood samples could not be reproduced.

In the paper's terms, the time point label means: baseline, week 1 (first vaccination visit). The intended sense of this specimen's treatment or condition label: pre-vaccination baseline after standard-of-care therapy. All donors had newly diagnosed IDH1-mutant astrocytomas of WHO grade 3 or 4 that showed loss of nuclear ATRX. The samples were drawn from NOA16, a multicentre, single-arm, open-label phase I trial in Germany that tested a mutant IDH1 peptide vaccine in humans for the first time. Blood drawn at visit V03 was used as the baseline sample for immunogenicity testing. The DNeasy Blood and Tissue Kit was used to extract genomic DNA from EDTA blood for TCRB sequencing. Trimming costs V 1 base and J 0 bases, and their ends lie 10 bases apart. CDR1 and CDR2 are read off the germline V gene as LGHNA and YNFKEQ. Including cysteine and phenylalanine, the CDR3 has 16 amino acids. Solely the CDR3 DNA is kept, with 48 bases framed from the first base.

On this clone: This receptor's antigen is unknown. No per-base quality is available; no much larger clone lies one base away.

Receptors were amplified or captured by the immunoSEQ multiplex PCR assay. Following the manufacturer's protocol, the hsTCRB Kit was used to amplify rearranged TCR beta chain sequences. An Illumina MiSeq was used to sequence the TCRB libraries. Under the source paper's analysis protocol: Demultiplexing, trimming and gene mapping were performed with the kit vendor's proprietary platform. TCRdb limited this immuneACCESS table to in-frame rearrangements with V and J called. A share of clones is missing; checked studies link under half to unresolved V genes, and the rest is unexplained. D and trimming come from the DNA, and the V and J calls and clone size come from that table. For this sample there are around 100,000 clones; over 70% appear just once. About 5.2% of the sample lies in the top ten.

This specimen consisted of PBMCs, obtained from a glioma patient treated with radiotherapy, temozolomide or both. The receptor was isolated from a man aged 35 to 55 with glioma. Some clones in this sample may be carry-over from other donors' samples. Here the chain combines TRBV4-2 and TRBJ2-1, with the D segment identity uncertain. The nucleotide sequence is TGTGCCAGCAGCCAAGTCGAAGCAGGCTCCTACAATGAGCAGTTCTTC. Its coded protein is CASSQVEAGSYNEQFF.